One sample yielded the 30 T cell receptor beta chains listed below, sequenced in a study of blood T cell repertoires in COVID-19. TCRdb's table, derived via immunoSEQ multiplex PCR, lists solely in-frame clones and lacks some. The table lists around 130,000 clones, around 83% of them singletons, with 15% to 20% in the top ten. Sequencing used PBMCs or T cells enriched from blood (not recorded which). Source of these receptors: a man in his thirties or forties who had recovered from COVID-19.

The table lists this clone with a few counts. V gene TRBV27 combines with J gene TRBJ1-2, with 7 bases fitting TRBD1. The V segment lost 5 bases and the J segment 3 bases; nucleotides outside the gene matches: 9. Germline values: CDR1 MNHEY, CDR2 SMNVEV (reference sequence). There are 15 residues in the CDR3. The CDR3 loop is CASSPTGSDDYGYTF. CDR3 DNA sequence: TGTGCCAGCAGTCCGACAGGGTCTGATGACTATGGCTACACCTTC.

The chain uses TRBV6-6 and TRBJ1-4; 8 bases are shared with TRBD1. V gave up 4 bases and J gave up 1 base; unmatched junction bases: 5. This CDR3 has 16 amino acids. Germline CDR1 and CDR2: MNHNY and SVGAGI (reference sequence). The DNA for the CDR3 is TGTGCCAGCAGTTTCAGGGGGCTTGAAACTAATGAAAAACTGTTTTTT. The encoded protein is CASSFRGLETNEKLFF.

This clone was seen only a few times. V gene TRBV5-1 combines with J gene TRBJ2-7; TRBD2 aligns across 10 bases. With 4 bases clipped from V and 1 base from J, the junction kept 11 bases outside the gene matches. Germline V gene data show CDR1 as SGHRS and CDR2 as YFSETQ. The CDR3 sequence is 17 residues long. CDR3 in DNA: TGCGCCAGCAGCGTTGGCCAAACTAGCGGGATTTCCTACGAGCAGTACTTC. The encoded protein is CASSVGQTSGISYEQYF. The full variable domain, completed using reference TRBV5-1 and TRBJ2-7, is KAGVTQTPRYLIKTRGQQVTLSCSPISGHRSVSWYQQTPGQGLQFLFEYFSETQRNKGNFPGRFSGRQFSNSRSEMNVSTLELGDSALYLCASSVGQTSGISYEQYFGPGTRLTVT.

The chain is built from TRBV6-5 and TRBJ1-2, with 9 bases aligning to TRBD1. The CDR3 is 15 amino acids. CDR1 MNHEY and CDR2 SVGAGI come from the germline V gene. The V and J ends lost 8 bases and 3 bases, in that order; junction bases with no gene match: 10. The CDR3 sequence is CASFRGTGYDYGYTF. The CDR3, as DNA: TGTGCCAGCTTTCGTGGGACAGGGTACGACTATGGCTACACCTTC.

This clone was found once. The chain carries TRBV5-1 and TRBJ2-7; TRBD1 matches at 11 bases. Germline trimming cut 4 bases from V and 6 bases from J; bases unmatched to any gene: 9. CDR1 and CDR2 (germline): SGHRS, YFSETQ. The CDR3 is 15 amino acids. The CDR3 DNA follows: TGCGCCAGCAGCGCCGGACAGGGGGCGAAAGTCGAGCAGTACTTC. Its translation: CASSAGQGAKVEQYF.

The DNA for the CDR3 is TGTGCCAGCAGTTTAATAGGATCGACAGGGGAGCTCTTCTTT. Its protein is CASSLIGSTGELFF. V usage is TRBV6-5 and J usage is TRBJ1-1; TRBD1 agrees at 8 bases. The germline CDR1 and CDR2 sequences are MNHEY and SVGAGI. CDR3 length equals 14 residues. With V trimmed by 4 bases and J by 14 bases, 15 bases remained unmatched.

This chain joins TRBV24-1 and TRBJ2-7; 10 bases fit TRBD2. CDR1 and CDR2 from the germline V gene are KGHDR and SFDVKD. The CDR3 runs to 18 residues. The junction had 15 bases not matched to a gene; V was cut back by 4 bases and J by 4 bases. CDR3 sequence (DNA): TGTGCCACCAGTGACCCCGGGGGAGCGGGAGGGCCTAGATACGAGCAGTACTTC. Protein sequence: CATSDPGGAGGPRYEQYF.

CDR3 in DNA: TGTGCCAGCAGAGCGACAGAAGCTGGAAACACCATATATTTT. Its protein product is CASRATEAGNTIYF. This chain links TRBV2 with TRBJ1-3; D possibly corresponds to TRBD1 (5 bases). The germline V and J ends were trimmed by 6 bases and 2 bases, with 11 bases remaining between them. Germline values: CDR1 SNHLY, CDR2 FYNNEI. The CDR3 length is 14 residues.

The chain employs TRBV5-1 and TRBJ2-1; 15 bases agree with TRBD2. Germline CDR1 is SGHRS and CDR2 is YFSETQ. This CDR3 has 19 residues. The V segment lost 3 bases and the J segment 3 bases; nucleotides outside the gene matches: 10. This chain's CDR3 is CASSWTSGGAGSGYNEQFF. CDR3 DNA sequence: TGCGCCAGCAGCTGGACTAGCGGGGGGGCCGGGTCCGGCTACAATGAGCAGTTCTTC.

The chain has TRBV4-1 and TRBJ1-6; perhaps TRBD1 as D (5 bases). The CDR3 is 15 residues long. The V end was cut by 1 base, the J end by 4 bases, with 8 bases between. The V gene's germline CDR1 is MGHRA and CDR2 YSYEKL. In DNA form, the CDR3 reads TGCGCCAGCAGCCAAGGGGGGGGGTATAATTCACCCCTCCACTTT. Its protein is CASSQGGGYNSPLHF.

This clone was seen a single time. The rearrangement uses TRBV5-1 and TRBJ1-5; tentative D call: TRBD1 (5 bases). Germline-derived CDR1 and CDR2 are SGHRS and YFSETQ. Trimming removed 1 base from V and 2 bases from J, with 10 bases in between. This CDR3 is built from 15 residues. The DNA of the CDR3 is TGCGCCAGCAGCTTGACGGGGGTGGGCAATCAGCCCCAGCATTTT. Its protein product is CASSLTGVGNQPQHF.

This clone appeared a few times. The V and J genes are TRBV19 and TRBJ1-2, with D uncertain. This CDR3 is built from 16 residues. CDR1 is LNHDA and CDR2 is SQIVND in the germline V gene (reference sequence). The V and J ends lost 6 bases and 2 bases respectively, with 19 bases between them. The CDR3 DNA reads as TGTGCCAGTAGCCTATCGGGCGTCGGAGGGAACTATGGCTACACCTTC. It translates to CASSLSGVGGNYGYTF. The full variable domain, with the rest looked up from reference TRBV19 and TRBJ1-2, is DGGITQSPKYLFRKEGQNVTLSCEQNLNHDAMYWYRQDPGQGLRLIYYSQIVNDFQKGDIAEGYSVSREKKESFPLTVTSAQKNPTAFYLCASSLSGVGGNYGYTFGSGTRLTVV.

The chain is built from TRBV7-3 and TRBJ1-6; 8 bases line up with TRBD1. Germline trimming cut 1 base from V and 6 bases from J; bases unmatched to any gene: 11. Germline V gives CDR1 SGHTA, CDR2 FQGTGA. The CDR3 is 18 residues long. This CDR3 reads CASSLMVGQGRGNSPLHF. Here the CDR3 DNA reads TGTGCCAGCAGCTTAATGGTCGGACAGGGTCGCGGTAATTCACCCCTCCACTTT.

The V and J genes are TRBV5-4 and TRBJ2-5; 12 positions match TRBD2. The V and J ends lost 0 bases and 4 bases, in that order; junction bases with no gene match: 4. The CDR3 contains 16 residues. The germline CDR1 and CDR2 sequences are SGHNT and YYREEE (reference sequence). The CDR3 spells CASSLALAGGIETQYF. CDR3 DNA sequence: TGTGCCAGCAGCTTGGCCCTAGCGGGAGGGATAGAGACCCAGTACTTC.

The DNA for the CDR3 is TGTGCCAGCTCGCAGGACAGGGTACAAGAGACCCAGTACTTC. Its protein product is CASSQDRVQETQYF. The chain is built from TRBV18 and TRBJ2-5; 8 bases line up with TRBD1. Germline V gene data show CDR1 as KGHSH and CDR2 as LQKENI. V gave up 6 bases and J gave up 2 bases; unmatched junction bases: 5. CDR3 length: 14 residues.

The chain carries TRBV6-1 and TRBJ2-3, with 14 bases identical to TRBD2. The ends lost 2 bases at V and 1 base at J; junction bases unmatched: 2. Looked up from germline, CDR1 is MNHNS and CDR2 is SASEGT. This CDR3 has 17 amino acids. The CDR3 nucleotides are TGTGCCAGCAGTGAACTGACTAGCGGGGGGGGCACAGATACGCAGTATTTT. Its protein product is CASSELTSGGGTDTQYF.

The chain recombines TRBV5-4 with TRBJ2-2; TRBD2 matches at 12 bases. CDR3 length: 15 residues. The trim removed 2 bases at V and 5 bases at J, leaving 1 base unmatched. In germline, CDR1 is SGHNT, CDR2 YYREEE (reference sequence). The CDR3 DNA follows: TGTGCCAGCAGCTTCCTAGCGGGAGGGACCGGGGAGCTGTTTTTT. Translation: CASSFLAGGTGELFF. Supplemented by reference TRBV5-4 and TRBJ2-2, the full variable domain reads ETGVTQSPTHLIKTRGQQVTLRCSSQSGHNTVSWYQQALGQGPQFIFQYYREEENGRGNFPPRFSGLQFPNYSSELNVNALELDDSALYLCASSFLAGGTGELFFGEGSRLTVL.

The rearrangement joins TRBV7-9 to TRBJ2-1; tentative D call: TRBD2 (5 bases). Germline CDR1 is SEHNR and CDR2 is FQNEAQ (reference sequence). The CDR3 has 14 amino acids. The ends were cut back, 5 bases at V and 6 bases at J, with 14 bases in the middle. The CDR3 bases are TGTGCCAGCAGCCCACTTTCGGGGAGCAATGAGCAGTTCTTC. As protein: CASSPLSGSNEQFF.

In its sample, this clone was seen a few times. V is TRBV2 and J is TRBJ2-2; D remains ambiguous. The CDR3 is 14 amino acids. Germline CDR1 SNHLY, CDR2 FYNNEI. V dropped 6 bases and J dropped 1 base, with 9 bases sitting between them. This chain's CDR3 is CASSRSQNTGELFF. CDR3 nucleotide sequence: TGTGCCAGCAGCCGGTCTCAGAACACCGGGGAGCTGTTTTTT. Using reference TRBV2 and TRBJ2-2 for the parts outside the CDR3, the full variable domain is EPEVTQTPSHQVTQMGQEVILRCVPISNHLYFYWYRQILGQKVEFLVSFYNNEISEKSEIFDDQFSVERPDGSNFTLKIRSTKLEDSAMYFCASSRSQNTGELFFGEGSRLTVL.

The chain joins TRBV7-9 to TRBJ2-7; D is uncertain. The CDR3 totals 14 residues. Germline V gene lookup returns CDR1 SEHNR and CDR2 FQNEAQ (reference sequence). Trimming took 5 bases from V and 0 from J, leaving 11 bases between them. The CDR3 loop reads CASSLDFISYEQYF. The CDR3, as DNA: TGTGCCAGCAGCCTAGACTTTATCTCCTACGAGCAGTACTTC.

V usage is TRBV5-1 and J usage is TRBJ2-7; no firm D call. Between the trimmed V and J ends, which lost 0 bases and 4 bases, there was a span of 11 bases. Per the germline V gene, CDR1 is SGHRS and CDR2 is YFSETQ. The CDR3 is 14 residues long. The CDR3 DNA is TGCGCCAGCAGCTTGGCGAGGAGCCGATACGAGCAGTACTTC. It yields the protein CASSLARSRYEQYF.

CDR3 region: CASRAGQGFNEQFF. The CDR3 DNA sequence: TGTGCCAGCAGAGCGGGACAGGGGTTCAATGAGCAGTTCTTC. The V and J genes are TRBV2 and TRBJ2-1, with 10 nucleotides matching TRBD1. CDR1 is SNHLY and CDR2 is FYNNEI in the germline V gene. The V segment lost 6 bases and the J segment 6 bases; nucleotides outside the gene matches: 5. The CDR3 loop spans 14 amino acids.

The chain combines TRBV30 with TRBJ1-5; D may be TRBD1 (5 bases). This CDR3 has 15 amino acids. Germline V gene data show CDR1 as GTSNPN and CDR2 as SVGIG (reference sequence). V dropped 0 bases and J dropped 6 bases, with 15 bases sitting between them. The CDR3 loop is CAWSVFGPGSQPQHF. CDR3 DNA: TGTGCCTGGAGTGTATTTGGCCCAGGGTCTCAGCCCCAGCATTTT. Variable domain in full (rest from reference TRBV30 and TRBJ1-5): SQTIHQWPATLVQPVGSPLSLECTVEGTSNPNLYWYRQAAGRGLQLLFYSVGIGQISSEVPQNLSASRPQDRQFILSSKKLLLSDSGFYLCAWSVFGPGSQPQHFGDGTRLSIL.

This clone came up many times. The V call is TRBV2, the J call TRBJ1-4; tentatively, D is TRBD1 (6 bases). The CDR3 has 15 amino acids. Germline-derived CDR1 and CDR2 are SNHLY and FYNNEI. The V end lost 6 bases, the J end lost 0 bases, and 11 bases lay between the germline ends. CDR3 protein: CASRDSHATNEKLFF. For the CDR3, the DNA is TGTGCCAGCAGGGACAGCCATGCAACTAATGAAAAACTGTTTTTT.

The V gene is TRBV29-1, the J gene TRBJ2-5; maybe TRBD2 (5 bases). V was clipped by 6 bases and J by 5 bases, with 10 bases between them. The CDR3 is 11 residues long. Per the germline V gene, CDR1 is SQVTM and CDR2 is ANQGSEA. The CDR3 is CSVSTGETQYF. CDR3 in DNA: TGCAGCGTCTCGACGGGGGAGACCCAGTACTTC.

CDR3 amino acids: CASRQRGGADTQYF. The CDR3 DNA sequence: TGTGCCAGTAGGCAAAGGGGGGGGGCAGATACGCAGTATTTT. V is TRBV19 and J is TRBJ2-3, with a weak D call TRBD2 (7 bases). V lost 6 bases and J lost 4, with 14 bases in between. The germline CDR1 and CDR2 sequences are LNHDA and SQIVND (reference sequence). The CDR3 loop spans 14 amino acids.

The rearrangement links TRBV6-5 to TRBJ2-3, with 10 bases fitting TRBD2. CDR1 and CDR2 (germline): MNHEY, SVGAGI. J lost 1 base, V lost 1 base, and 2 bases had no gene match. The CDR3 sequence is 16 residues long. Here the CDR3 reads CASSYLAGGGTDTQYF. The DNA of the CDR3 is TGTGCCAGCAGTTACTTAGCGGGGGGCGGCACAGATACGCAGTATTTT.

This sequence joins TRBV25-1 and TRBJ1-2, with TRBD1 as a possible D gene (5 bases). Trimming stripped 6 bases from V and 1 base from J, with 6 bases between. The length of the CDR3 is 12 residues. The germline CDR1 and CDR2 sequences are MGHDK and SYGVNS. In nucleotides, the CDR3 is TGTGCCAGCAGGACAGATAACTATGGCTACACCTTC. Protein sequence: CASRTDNYGYTF.

J is TRBJ2-3 and V is TRBV2, with TRBD2 identical over 9 bases. Trimming took 6 bases from V and 2 from J; bases not matched to a gene: 3. Germline lookup yields CDR1 SNHLY and CDR2 FYNNEI. The CDR3 is 14 amino acids. The CDR3 region is CASRSGGNTDTQYF. CDR3 bases: TGTGCCAGCAGGAGCGGGGGGAACACAGATACGCAGTATTTT.

Only a few counts were recorded for this clone. The V gene is TRBV3-1 (or the pseudogene TRBV3-2), the J gene TRBJ2-5; 9 bases fit TRBD1. The CDR3 totals 13 residues. Germline CDR1 is LGHDT and CDR2 is YNNKEL (reference sequence). Trimming at V came to 7 bases and at J to 5 bases, leaving 5 bases not matched to a gene. The CDR3: CASNRGQRETQYF. The CDR3 region has the DNA TGTGCCAGCAACAGGGGGCAGCGGGAGACCCAGTACTTC.